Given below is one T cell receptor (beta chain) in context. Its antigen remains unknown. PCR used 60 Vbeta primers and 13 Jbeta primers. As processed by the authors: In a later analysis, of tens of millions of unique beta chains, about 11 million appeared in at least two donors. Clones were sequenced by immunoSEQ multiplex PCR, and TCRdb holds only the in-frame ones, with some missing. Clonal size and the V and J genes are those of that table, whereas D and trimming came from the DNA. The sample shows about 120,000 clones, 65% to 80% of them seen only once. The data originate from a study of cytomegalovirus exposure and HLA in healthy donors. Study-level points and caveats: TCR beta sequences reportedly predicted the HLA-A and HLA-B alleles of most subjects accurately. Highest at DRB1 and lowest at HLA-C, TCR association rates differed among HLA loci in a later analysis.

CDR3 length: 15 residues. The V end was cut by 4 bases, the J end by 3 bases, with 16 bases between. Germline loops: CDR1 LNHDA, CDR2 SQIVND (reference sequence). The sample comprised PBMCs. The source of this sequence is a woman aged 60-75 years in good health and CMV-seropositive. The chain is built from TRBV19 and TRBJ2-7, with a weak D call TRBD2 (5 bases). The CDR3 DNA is TGTGCCAGTAGTAACAGACGAGTGGGGAGCTACGAGCAGTACTTC. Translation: CASSNRRVGSYEQYF. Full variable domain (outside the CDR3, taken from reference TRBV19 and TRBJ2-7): DGGITQSPKYLFRKEGQNVTLSCEQNLNHDAMYWYRQDPGQGLRLIYYSQIVNDFQKGDIAEGYSVSREKKESFPLTVTSAQKNPTAFYLCASSNRRVGSYEQYFGPGTRLTVT.